A single sample is the source of the 15 T cell receptor beta chains below, sequenced in a study of T cells generated in artificial thymic organoids (dated by TCRdb to the late 2010s). Library generation was performed with 5' RACE. Sequencing was performed on an Illumina MiSeq. Separate semi-nested PCR amplifications were run for the TCRalpha and TCRbeta libraries, using Advantage 2 and reverse primers located in the TRAC or TRBC constant regions. TCRdb trimmed public reads at Q25 via fastp, called clones via MiXCR and kept in-frame beta chains. Records with the same CDR3 protein are collapsed into one entry carrying the most frequent genes and DNA. For this sample there are some 8,000 distinct CDR3 sequences; 15% to 20% appear just once. Approximately 1.5% of the sample goes to the ten largest clones. Input material: naive CD8+ T cells from the thymus. The cell subset or site label on this specimen signifies: CD3+TCRalphabeta+CD8SP T cells; for blood, CD45RO-CCR7+ naive CD8+ T cells. These receptors were obtained from a human donor who gave cord blood stem cells for thymic organoid culture, a cardiac surgery patient who gave postnatal thymus, or a blood donor (not recorded which).

By share of the sample, this clonotype is medium-sized. This chain uses TRBV7-3 with TRBJ2-7, with 9 bases lining up with TRBD2. After removal of 5 bases from V and 2 bases from J, the junction contained 7 bases not matched to a gene. The CDR3 has 15 amino acids. CDR1 SGHTA and CDR2 FQGTGA come from the germline V gene. CDR3 sequence (DNA): TGTGCCAGCAGCCCACCGCGGGAGGGAACCTACGAGCAGTACTTC. Translated, it gives CASSPPREGTYEQYF.

By its share, this clonotype is medium-sized. The chain is built from TRBV20-1 and TRBJ2-1; D not resolved. V was cut by 6 bases and J by 3 bases, with 18 bases left in between. Germline V gene lookup returns CDR1 DFQATT and CDR2 SNEGSKA (reference sequence). The CDR3 sequence is 15 residues long. The DNA of the CDR3 is TGCAGTGCGCACGCGGCTTTGCGGATCTACAATGAGCAGTTCTTC. Translation gives CSAHAALRIYNEQFF.

This clonotype was found many times. The rearrangement uses TRBV5-4 and TRBJ2-1; possibly TRBD1 for D (6 bases). Germline V CDR1 and CDR2: SGHNT, YYREEE (reference sequence). The CDR3 sequence is 14 residues long. V was clipped by 3 bases and J by 4 bases, with 11 bases between them. CDR3 DNA: TGTGCCAGCAGCTCAGGGGATTCGTACAATGAGCAGTTCTTC. This translates into CASSSGDSYNEQFF.

The chain recombines TRBV6-5 with TRBJ2-3; 7 positions agree with TRBD1. The CDR3 is 15 residues long. V was pared by 4 bases and J by 5 bases, with 9 bases of the junction left unmatched. Germline lookup yields CDR1 MNHEY and CDR2 SVGAGI. The CDR3 loop reads CASSSPARGRDTQYF. DNA for the CDR3: TGTGCCAGCAGTTCCCCGGCCAGGGGGAGAGATACGCAGTATTTT.

At least ten counts were recorded for this clonotype. V gene TRBV27 combines with J gene TRBJ1-5, with TRBD1 matching 10 bases. Looked up from germline, CDR1 is MNHEY and CDR2 is SMNVEV (reference sequence). V gave up 4 bases and J gave up 6 bases; unmatched junction bases: 0. The CDR3 length is 13 residues. CDR3 protein: CASSWTGGQPQHF. The DNA of the CDR3 is TGTGCCAGCAGTTGGACAGGGGGTCAGCCCCAGCATTTT.

In its sample, this clonotype was seen many times. This chain uses TRBV7-3 with TRBJ2-1, with a tentative D call TRBD1 (5 bases). This CDR3 region has 14 residues. The germline V gene encodes CDR1 SGHTA and CDR2 FQGTGA. Trimming removed 0 bases from V and 6 bases from J, with 9 bases in between. CDR3 sequence (DNA): TGTGCCAGCAGCTTAACAGACGACAGCAATGAGCAGTTCTTC. Protein: CASSLTDDSNEQFF. The variable domain in full, completed from reference TRBV7-3 and TRBJ2-1, reads GAGVSQTPSNKVTEKGKYVELRCDPISGHTALYWYRQSLGQGPEFLIYFQGTGAADDSGLPNDRFFAVRPEGSVSTLKIQRTERGDSAVYLCASSLTDDSNEQFFGPGTRLTVL.

The gene calls are TRBV20-1 and TRBJ2-7; D unresolved. Germline loops: CDR1 DFQATT, CDR2 SNEGSKA (reference sequence). V lost 6 bases and J 4 bases, leaving 22 bases between the germline ends. The CDR3 is made up of 15 amino acids. DNA for the CDR3: TGCAGTGCCAGTTATTTACCCGTGTATAATTACGAGCAGTACTTC. Translating gives CSASYLPVYNYEQYF.

This clonotype was seen more than once but under ten times. V is TRBV28 and J is TRBJ2-7; D is ambiguous. The V and J ends lost 5 bases and 2 bases respectively, with 13 bases between them. The CDR3 is 14 amino acids. Germline lookup yields CDR1 MDHEN and CDR2 SYDVKM. CDR3 nucleotide sequence: TGTGCCAGCAGTCCCACGGAGTACACCTACGAGCAGTACGTC. This gives the protein CASSPTEYTYEQYV.

This clonotype rates as medium-sized. The rearrangement links TRBV6-6 to TRBJ1-1, with 8 bases aligning to TRBD1. This CDR3 contains 14 residues. Germline values: CDR1 MNHNY, CDR2 SVGAGI (reference sequence). V was pared by 2 bases and J by 5 bases, with 4 bases of the junction left unmatched. In DNA, the CDR3 is TGTGCCAGCAGTTACCAAGGACAGGGTACTGAAGCTTTCTTT. Protein: CASSYQGQGTEAFF.

There are many counts of this clonotype. This sequence joins TRBV4-1 and TRBJ2-1; 9 bases are shared with TRBD2. J lost 6 bases, V lost 2 bases, and 8 bases had no gene match. Germline V gene lookup returns CDR1 MGHRA and CDR2 YSYEKL. The CDR3 length is 16 residues. CDR3 amino acids: CASSQLGGGALNEQFF. CDR3 DNA: TGCGCCAGCAGCCAACTGGGCGGGGGGGCCCTCAATGAGCAGTTCTTC.

The J gene is TRBJ2-3, the V gene TRBV20-1; D is undetermined. The germline V gene has CDR1 DFQATT and CDR2 SNEGSKA (reference sequence). With 0 bases removed from V and 7 bases from J, the gap between germline ends came to 17 bases. This CDR3 has 15 residues. As DNA, the CDR3 is TGCAGTGCTAGAGATGGAAGTCTTCACATGAATACGCAGTATTTT. Its protein is CSARDGSLHMNTQYF.

This clonotype has only a few counts. A much more abundant neighbour one base away suggests this may be a read error. V usage is TRBV6-1 and J usage is TRBJ1-1, with 8 bases aligning to TRBD1. The CDR3 sequence is 14 residues long. Germline assignment: CDR1 MNHNS and CDR2 SASEGT. With V trimmed by 6 bases and J by 6 bases, 9 bases remained unmatched. The CDR3: CASRVRTGRPEAFF. CDR3 DNA sequence: TGTGCCAGCAGGGTCCGGACAGGGCGACCTGAAGCTTTCTTT.

By sample share, this clonotype is medium-sized (0.01 to 0.1%). One end of the junction does not line up with germline, which may come from a read error. This rearrangement joins TRBV4-1 to TRBJ2-1; no definite D call. Germline V lookup: CDR1 MGHRA, CDR2 YSYEKL. This CDR3 region has 14 residues. CDR3 in amino acids: CASSQEATYNEQFF. The CDR3 DNA follows: TGCGCCAGCAGTCAAGAGGCTACCTACAATGAGCAGTTCTTC.

A single count supports this clonotype. The rearrangement uses TRBV9 and TRBJ2-3; D is unresolved. V lost 7 bases, J lost 2 bases, and 8 bases lay in between. Germline CDR1 and CDR2: SGDLS and YYNGEE. This CDR3 has 12 amino acids. The CDR3 loop reads CASQGPTDTQYF. CDR3 DNA sequence: TGTGCCAGCCAAGGACCCACAGATACGCAGTATTTT. The variable domain in full, with the rest retrieved from reference TRBV9 and TRBJ2-3, is DSGVTQTPKHLITATGQRVTLRCSPRSGDLSVYWYQQSLDQGLQFLIQYYNGEERAKGNILERFSAQQFPDLHSELNLSSLELGDSALYFCASQGPTDTQYFGPGTRLTVL.

By its share, this clonotype is medium-sized (0.01 to 0.1%). The genes are TRBV27 and TRBJ2-1; TRBD2 aligns across 12 bases. The CDR3 runs to 15 residues. CDR1 is MNHEY, CDR2 SMNVEV, per germline (reference sequence). J was trimmed by 9 bases and V by 4 bases; bases with no gene match: 7. The CDR3 is CASSSRLAGVSEQFF. CDR3 coding DNA: TGTGCCAGCAGTTCGAGACTAGCGGGAGTGTCTGAGCAGTTCTTC.